This T cell receptor (beta chain) was captured by sequencing in a study of vaccination and CD4 T cells after COVID-19. For the study at large: From HCoV-229E, HCoV-OC43, HCoV-NL63 and SARS-CoV-2, overlapping spike peptides were used to stimulate the cells.

Specified treatment: roughly ten-day PBMC culture with coronavirus spike peptide pools or control peptides (ViraFEST assay). Study-wide findings and caveats: Spike mono-reactivity was evident in 304 of the 307 vaccine-specific clones derived from convalescent patients.

CDR3 length: 17 residues. Looked up from germline, CDR1 is SGHVS and CDR2 is FNYEAQ. V lost 0 bases, J lost 5 bases, and 6 bases stayed unmatched. Sequence data for DNA of cultured CD4+ T cells were generated by the Oncomine TCR Beta short-read assay. TCRdb redid the calling of the PCR reads with MiXCR, one entry per CDR3 protein. The data contain some 13,000 distinct CDR3 sequences, approximately 50% of them singletons. Comment on this clonotype: Its specificity is unknown.

This TCR was recovered from a human donor who had recovered from COVID-19. The specimen was CD4+ T cells from blood, cultured in vitro. The V call is TRBV7-6, the J call TRBJ2-3; 12 bases are shared with TRBD2. CDR3 DNA sequence: TGTGCCAGCAGCTTAGCCTTAGGACTAGCGGGAAGAGATACGCAGTATTTT. This translates into CASSLALGLAGRDTQYF. The entire variable domain, with the rest obtained from reference TRBV7-6 and TRBJ2-3, is as follows: GAGVSQSPRYKVTKRGQDVALRCDPISGHVSLYWYRQALGQGPEFLTYFNYEAQQDKSGLPNDRFSAERPEGSISTLTIQRTEQRDSAMYRCASSLALGLAGRDTQYFGPGTRLTVL.